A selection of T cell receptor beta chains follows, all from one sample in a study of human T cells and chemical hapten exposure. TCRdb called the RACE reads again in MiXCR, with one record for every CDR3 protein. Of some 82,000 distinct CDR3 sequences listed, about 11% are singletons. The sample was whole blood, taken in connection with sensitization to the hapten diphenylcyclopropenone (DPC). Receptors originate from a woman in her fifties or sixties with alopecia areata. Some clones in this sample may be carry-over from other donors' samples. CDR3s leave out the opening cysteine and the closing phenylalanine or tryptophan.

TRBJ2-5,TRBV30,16,AWSVGLAGDVDQETQY
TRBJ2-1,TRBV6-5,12,ASSYGTTENEQF
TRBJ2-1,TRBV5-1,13,ASRGSGNGYNEQF
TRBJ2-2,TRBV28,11,ASSKANTGELF
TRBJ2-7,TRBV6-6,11,ASSGAGGYEQY
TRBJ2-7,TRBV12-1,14,ASSFKGTGKAYEQY
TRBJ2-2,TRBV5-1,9,ASSSTGELF
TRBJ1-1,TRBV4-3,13,ASSLGQGSATEAF
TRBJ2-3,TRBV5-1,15,ASSRVSSGGSTDTQY
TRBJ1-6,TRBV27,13,ASSKGPGGNSPLH
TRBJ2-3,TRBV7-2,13,ASSLTGTSGDTQY
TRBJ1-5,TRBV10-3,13,AISARGSSNQPQH
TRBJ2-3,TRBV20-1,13,SARPSSGRADTQY
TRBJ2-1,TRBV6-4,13,ASSDGETSINEQF
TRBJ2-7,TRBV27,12,ASSSLLAGGYEY
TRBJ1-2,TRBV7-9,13,ASSRRTAPVGSYT
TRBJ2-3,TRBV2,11,ASSGGQTDTQY
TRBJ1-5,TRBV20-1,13,SASGTGRGHQPQH
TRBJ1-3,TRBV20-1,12,SATDVGSGNTIY
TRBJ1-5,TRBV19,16,ASNSRDRGKGSNQPQH
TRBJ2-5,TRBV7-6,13,ASSLNPGGRETQY
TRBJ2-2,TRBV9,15,ASSGGIAGGKVGELF
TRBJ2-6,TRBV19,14,ASSTSINSGANVLT
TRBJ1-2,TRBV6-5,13,ASTPGGASNYGYT
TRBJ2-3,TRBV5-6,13,ASSSFLDRSDTQY
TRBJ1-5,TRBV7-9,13,ASSSRGQDNQPQH
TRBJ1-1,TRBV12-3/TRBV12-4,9,ASSLFSGAF
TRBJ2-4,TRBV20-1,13,SAGQISGSKNIQY
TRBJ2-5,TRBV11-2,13,ASSFSGDGGETQY
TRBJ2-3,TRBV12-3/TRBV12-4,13,ASSLFESTSDTQY
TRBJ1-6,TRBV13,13,ASSLREESDSPLH
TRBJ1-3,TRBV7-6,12,ASSLGTGRTTIY
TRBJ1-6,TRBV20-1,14,SASSLVNTYNSPLH
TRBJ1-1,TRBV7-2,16,ASSLARTDRSQNTEAF
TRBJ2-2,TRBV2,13,ASRAGQGNPGELF
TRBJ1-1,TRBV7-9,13,ASSLQGSNKVEAF
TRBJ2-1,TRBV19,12,ASSIPGSYNEQF
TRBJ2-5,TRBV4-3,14,ASSPRVRTALETQY
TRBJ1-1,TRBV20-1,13,SARDGGQGNTEAF
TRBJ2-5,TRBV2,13,ASSGYGQGQETQY
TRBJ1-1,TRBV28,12,ASNGQGARGKAF
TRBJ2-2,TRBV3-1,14,ASSKGTGTNTGELF
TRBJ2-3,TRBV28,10,ATAQGADTQY
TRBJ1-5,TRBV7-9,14,ASSKTGEGGNQPQH
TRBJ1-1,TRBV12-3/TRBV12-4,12,ASSLKGRGTEAF
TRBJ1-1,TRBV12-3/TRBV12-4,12,ASSFGGTGSGAF
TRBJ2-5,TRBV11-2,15,ASSLGAASGGQETQY
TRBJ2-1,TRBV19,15,ASSFSPGLAGNNEQF
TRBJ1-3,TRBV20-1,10,SAALRGNTIY
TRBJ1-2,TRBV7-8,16,ASTRLLQGGSGNYGYT